The clone carrying this TCR beta chain was seen only a few times. Its cognate antigen is unknown. The time point is: patch test 2, 6 weeks after DPC sensitization. Treatment of the sample: therapeutic diphenylcyclopropenone sensitization with weekly scalp DPC. The data belong to a study of human T cells and chemical hapten exposure. Study results and caveats: The immune response of these alopecia patients might not match healthy individuals'.

Unique molecular identifiers were attached to individual cDNA molecules within the library. TCRdb passed the RACE reads through MiXCR, listing each CDR3 protein once. The table records 360,000 or so distinct CDR3 sequences, about 6% of them present only once. The source was whole blood, collected in connection with sensitization to the hapten diphenylcyclopropenone (DPC). The source is a woman aged 18-30 years with alopecia areata. Some clones in this sample may be carry-over from other donors' samples.

The CDR3 nucleotides read TGTGCCAGCAGCCCAATGACTAGCGGATACACCGGGGAGCTGTTTTTT. It yields the protein CASSPMTSGYTGELFF. V is TRBV3-1 and J is TRBJ2-2; 9 bases line up with TRBD2. V shed 4 bases, J shed 3 bases, and the junction held 6 bases outside the gene matches. Per germline, CDR1 LGHDT and CDR2 YNNKEL (reference sequence). The CDR3 length is 16 residues.